This entry lists 28 T cell receptor beta chains sequenced from one sample in a study of Ad26.COV2.S vaccination and SARS-CoV-2 variants. Treatment described: 19 received Ad26.COV2.S at low or high dose, single or two shots; about 5 received placebo; per-sample allocation not given. The samples date from day 63 after the first vaccine or placebo injection. Sequenced by immunoSEQ multiplex PCR; TCRdb stores in-frame clones only, minus some. The table includes around 450,000 clones, around 89% detected once. The source material was peripheral blood, sampled in a trial of Ad26.COV2.S vaccine versus placebo. The receptor source for this set is a person aged 18 to 65 who received the Ad26.COV2.S COVID-19 vaccine or a placebo.

The chain has TRBV13 and TRBJ2-6, with 9 bases lining up with TRBD1. The length of the CDR3 is 17 residues. Germline CDR1 and CDR2: PRHDT and FYEKMQ (reference sequence). V lost 5 bases to trimming and J lost 2 bases; unmatched junction nucleotides: 7. CDR3 sequence: CASSHQTGGAGANVLTF. CDR3 in DNA: TGTGCCAGCAGCCATCAAACAGGGGGCGCTGGGGCCAACGTCCTGACTTTC.

V usage is TRBV6-6 and J usage is TRBJ1-3; unclear D gene. The length of the CDR3 is 14 residues. Germline CDR1 is MNHNY and CDR2 is SVGAGI (reference sequence). V lost 5 bases and J lost 5, with 13 bases in between. The CDR3 DNA sequence: TGTGCCAGCAGTCAGTCCGACGGGCGAAACACCATATATTTT. Translated, it gives CASSQSDGRNTIYF.

This chain links TRBV5-1 with TRBJ2-5, with 7 nucleotides matching TRBD1. Trimming took 0 bases from V and 3 from J; bases not matched to a gene: 2. This CDR3 comprises 14 residues. The V gene's germline CDR1 is SGHRS and CDR2 YFSETQ. The CDR3 region has the DNA TGCGCCAGCAGCTTGGGAGGGGGCAAAGAGACCCAGTACTTC. This translates into CASSLGGGKETQYF.

The chain combines TRBV7-3 with TRBJ2-3, with TRBD2 matching 7 bases. CDR1 and CDR2 from the germline V gene are SGHTA and FQGTGA. V lost 1 base, J lost 6 bases, and 10 bases stayed unmatched. The length of the CDR3 is 16 residues. For the CDR3, the DNA is TGTGCCAGCAGCTTAAATACTGGCGGGGAGGGGGATACGCAGTATTTT. It is translated as CASSLNTGGEGDTQYF.

The chain is built from TRBV28 and TRBJ1-2, with D possibly being TRBD1 (5 bases). V lost 3 bases and J lost 8, with 19 bases in between. This CDR3 is 15 amino acids long. Germline V gene data show CDR1 as MDHEN and CDR2 as SYDVKM. In nucleotides, the CDR3 is TGTGCCAGCAGTTTTAGGGGAAGCGCGAAATTCGGCTACACCTTC. It encodes CASSFRGSAKFGYTF.

The chain employs TRBV19 and TRBJ1-5; TRBD1 agrees at 9 bases. There are 15 residues in the CDR3. The V gene's germline CDR1 is LNHDA and CDR2 SQIVND (reference sequence). V gave up 7 bases and J gave up 4 bases; unmatched junction bases: 8. The CDR3 reads CASTPGDRANQPQHF. The CDR3 bases are TGTGCCAGTACACCGGGGGACAGGGCTAATCAGCCCCAGCATTTT.

V gene TRBV4-3 combines with J gene TRBJ2-5, with 7 bases lining up with TRBD2. CDR3 size: 15 residues. The germline gives CDR1 LGHNA, CDR2 YSLEER. Unmatched junction bases numbered 7, after V lost 1 base and J lost 5 bases. CDR3 sequence (DNA): TGCGCCAGCAGCCAAGGACTAGCCCCAATGGAGACCCAGTACTTC. Encoded protein: CASSQGLAPMETQYF.

This chain links TRBV28 with TRBJ1-1; the D is unclear. CDR3 length equals 13 residues. V was trimmed by 5 bases and J by 1 base, leaving 8 bases between them. Germline lookup yields CDR1 MDHEN and CDR2 SYDVKM. CDR3 sequence: CASSPTENTEAFF. Written as DNA, the CDR3 is TGTGCCAGCAGTCCAACCGAGAACACTGAAGCTTTCTTT.

This clone has ten or more counts. This rearrangement joins TRBV5-4 to TRBJ1-6; possibly TRBD1 for D (6 bases). CDR1 and CDR2 (germline): SGHNT, YYREEE (reference sequence). This CDR3 has 15 residues. V was shortened by 0 bases and J by 10 bases, with 14 bases between the two germline ends. The CDR3 DNA sequence: TGTGCCAGCAGCTTGGGGGGGGGCTTAAGGTCACCCCTCCACTTT. Amino acid sequence: CASSLGGGLRSPLHF.

In DNA, the CDR3 is TGTGCCAGTAGTACCGGACAGCTGAACACTGAAGCTTTCTTT. It encodes CASSTGQLNTEAFF. V gene TRBV19 combines with J gene TRBJ1-1, with D perhaps matching TRBD1 (6 bases). The CDR3 is 14 residues long. Germline V gene lookup returns CDR1 LNHDA and CDR2 SQIVND (reference sequence). The V end was cut by 4 bases, the J end by 0 bases, with 9 bases between.

This rearrangement joins TRBV5-4 to TRBJ2-7; 9 bases map to TRBD2. CDR3 size: 14 residues. Trimming removed 4 bases from V and 4 bases from J; junction bases left unmatched: 6. Germline assignment: CDR1 SGHNT and CDR2 YYREEE (reference sequence). The CDR3 loop is CASSPGLAPYEQYF. In nucleotides, the CDR3 is TGTGCCAGCAGCCCGGGACTAGCTCCTTACGAGCAGTACTTC.

The V call is TRBV6-6, the J call TRBJ2-1, with D unclear. Germline CDR1 and CDR2: MNHNY and SVGAGI (reference sequence). V lost 5 bases to trimming and J lost 0 bases, with 8 bases between them. This CDR3 has 14 residues. The CDR3 coding sequence is TGTGCCAGCAGTGAGGTTGGCTCCTACAATGAGCAGTTCTTC. As protein: CASSEVGSYNEQFF.

In this sample, this clone turned up once. The chain uses TRBV4-1 and TRBJ1-1; D possibly corresponds to TRBD1 (5 bases). V was shortened by 6 bases and J by 5 bases, with 13 bases between the two germline ends. The CDR3 is 13 residues long. Germline assignment: CDR1 MGHRA and CDR2 YSYEKL. The CDR3 reads CASRTATKTEAFF. The CDR3 nucleotides read TGCGCCAGCAGGACAGCGACAAAAACTGAAGCTTTCTTT.

The rearrangement uses TRBV27 and TRBJ1-6; weak D call: TRBD1 (5 bases). Germline CDR1 and CDR2: MNHEY and SMNVEV (reference sequence). V gave up 10 bases and J gave up 0 bases, with 7 bases separating them. The CDR3 spans 13 residues. The CDR3 coding sequence is TGTGCCACCCAGGGCTCCTATAATTCACCCCTCCACTTT. It yields the protein CATQGSYNSPLHF.

The V and J genes are TRBV11-3 and TRBJ2-2; 9 nucleotides agree with TRBD1. The CDR3 has 14 residues. J gave up 5 bases and V 6 bases, and 4 bases lay outside the gene matches. CDR1 is SGHNT, CDR2 YENEEA, per germline. The CDR3 coding sequence is TGTGCCAGCAGTAAGGGACAGGGAACCGGGGAGCTGTTTTTT. Its translation is CASSKGQGTGELFF. The complete variable domain, with remaining parts taken from reference TRBV11-3 and TRBJ2-2, reads EAGVVQSPRYKIIEKKQPVAFWCNPISGHNTLYWYLQNLGQGPELLIRYENEEAVDDSQLPKDRFSAERLKGVDSTLKIQPAELGDSAVYLCASSKGQGTGELFFGEGSRLTVL.

The gene calls are TRBV19 and TRBJ1-5; maybe TRBD1 (5 bases). There are 18 residues in the CDR3. In germline, CDR1 is LNHDA, CDR2 SQIVND (reference sequence). Trimming took off 5 bases at V and 5 bases at J, with 25 bases between the two ends. The CDR3 region is CASSPLNRGLIRHQPQHF. DNA for the CDR3: TGTGCCAGTAGTCCCCTAAATCGGGGCCTTATCCGACATCAGCCCCAGCATTTT.

V is TRBV4-3 and J is TRBJ2-2; D is unresolved. CDR3 length: 12 residues. Trimming took off 3 bases at V and 3 bases at J, with 2 bases between the two ends. Germline V gene lookup returns CDR1 LGHNA and CDR2 YSLEER. The CDR3 sequence: CASSHHTGELFF. DNA of the CDR3: TGCGCCAGCAGCCACCACACCGGGGAGCTGTTTTTT.

This sequence joins TRBV7-8 and TRBJ2-7, with TRBD2 matching 10 bases. V lost 0 bases and J lost 0; bases outside the gene matches: 5. Germline lookup yields CDR1 SGHVS and CDR2 FQNEAQ. This CDR3 is 17 amino acids long. Here the CDR3 reads CASSLARLAGASYEQYF. CDR3 sequence (DNA): TGTGCCAGCAGCTTAGCGCGGCTAGCGGGGGCCTCCTACGAGCAGTACTTC. Based on the CDR3 plus reference TRBV7-8 and TRBJ2-7, the full variable domain is GAGVSQSPRYKVAKRGQDVALRCDPISGHVSLFWYQQALGQGPEFLTYFQNEAQLDKSGLPSDRFFAERPEGSVSTLKIQRTQQEDSAVYLCASSLARLAGASYEQYFGPGTRLTVT.

The chain couples TRBV7-2 to TRBJ2-1; TRBD1 is a possible D gene (6 bases). Trimming left V 1 base short and J 8 bases short, with 12 bases between. The germline CDR1 and CDR2 sequences are SGHTA and FQGNSA. This CDR3 has 14 amino acids. CDR3 sequence (DNA): TGTGCCAGCAGCTTAGATTACAGGGTCGATGAGCAGTTCTTC. It yields the protein CASSLDYRVDEQFF.

This clone was detected once. V usage is TRBV6-2 or TRBV6-3 and J usage is TRBJ2-7, with unresolved D. Germline lookup yields CDR1 MNHEY and CDR2 SVGEGT. V dropped 2 bases and J dropped 3 bases, with 8 bases sitting between them. The CDR3 consists of 13 residues. This CDR3 reads CASSYREGYEQYF. CDR3 in DNA: TGTGCCAGCAGTTACAGGGAAGGCTACGAGCAGTACTTC.

The J gene is TRBJ2-7, the V gene TRBV6-2 or TRBV6-3; 11 bases align to TRBD2. Germline trimming cut 4 bases from V and 3 bases from J; bases unmatched to any gene: 11. This CDR3 is 17 amino acids long. Germline V gives CDR1 MNHEY, CDR2 SVGEGT. CDR3 residues: CASSLRLAGTFFYEQYF. The CDR3 bases are TGTGCCAGCAGTTTGAGACTAGCGGGGACTTTTTTCTACGAGCAGTACTTC.

The chain carries TRBV30 and TRBJ1-5; D not resolved. The length of the CDR3 is 13 residues. The germline V and J ends were trimmed by 2 bases and 9 bases, with 14 bases remaining between them. Germline CDR1 is GTSNPN and CDR2 is SVGIG (reference sequence). In DNA, the CDR3 is TGTGCCTGGAGTCATCCCCCGGGGTGGCCCCAGCATTTT. Amino acids: CAWSHPPGWPQHF. The full variable domain, rest sourced from reference TRBV30 and TRBJ1-5, is SQTIHQWPATLVQPVGSPLSLECTVEGTSNPNLYWYRQAAGRGLQLLFYSVGIGQISSEVPQNLSASRPQDRQFILSSKKLLLSDSGFYLCAWSHPPGWPQHFGDGTRLSIL.

The chain is built from TRBV6-5 and TRBJ1-4, with 8 bases fitting TRBD1. The CDR3 covers 14 residues. Trimming at V came to 6 bases and at J to 8 bases, leaving 8 bases not matched to a gene. Germline CDR1 reads MNHEY; CDR2 reads SVGAGI. Here the CDR3 reads CASSSRGPSEKLFF. The CDR3 DNA is TGTGCCAGCAGCTCCAGGGGGCCATCGGAAAAACTGTTTTTT.

This chain joins TRBV12-3 or TRBV12-4 and TRBJ2-1; TRBD2 might be the D (6 bases). The V gene lost 4 bases and the J gene lost 12 bases, with 13 bases spanning the gap. The CDR3 loop spans 12 amino acids. CDR3 nucleotide sequence: TGTGCCAGCAGTTCGGGCCGGGGGTGGCAGTTCTTC. Its protein is CASSSGRGWQFF.

In its sample, this clone was seen a few times. The rearrangement uses TRBV24-1 and TRBJ2-3, with D perhaps TRBD2 (8 bases). The length of the CDR3 is 17 residues. The germline gives CDR1 KGHDR, CDR2 SFDVKD. V dropped 5 bases and J dropped 0 bases, with 17 bases sitting between them. CDR3 in DNA: TGTGCCACCAGTGTCCCGGGAGGGGGCCCTAGCACAGATACGCAGTATTTT. Translating gives CATSVPGGGPSTDTQYF.

This clone was counted a few times. The chain uses TRBV7-2 and TRBJ1-1; D not resolved. Deletions cut 7 bases from V and 0 bases from J, with 15 bases between. This CDR3 has 15 residues. CDR1 is SGHTA and CDR2 is FQGNSA in the germline V gene. The CDR3 reads CASKEQAYLNTEAFF. CDR3 sequence (DNA): TGTGCCAGCAAGGAGCAAGCCTACTTGAACACTGAAGCTTTCTTT.

The V call is TRBV11-2, the J call TRBJ2-7; D gene unclear. The germline V and J ends were trimmed by 6 bases and 6 bases, with 18 bases remaining between them. The V gene's germline CDR1 is SGHAT and CDR2 FQNNGV. CDR3 size: 14 residues. Here the CDR3 reads CASSSVREFFEQYF. The CDR3 DNA is TGTGCCAGCAGTTCGGTTAGGGAATTTTTCGAGCAGTACTTC.

The chain carries TRBV19 and TRBJ1-3, with 9 bases fitting TRBD1. In germline, CDR1 is LNHDA, CDR2 SQIVND (reference sequence). J lost 1 base, V lost 3 bases, and 1 base had no gene match. CDR3 length: 15 amino acids. The CDR3 region has the DNA TGTGCCAGTAGTATGGGGACAGGGTCTGGAAACACCATATATTTT. Its translation: CASSMGTGSGNTIYF.